These T cell receptor beta chains were read from a single sample in a study of cytomegalovirus exposure and HLA in healthy donors. Here immunoSEQ multiplex PCR was the method, and the copy in TCRdb shows in-frame clones only, minus some. The sample contains about 95,000 clones, around three quarters of which appear only once. The sample was PBMCs. Source of these receptors: a man aged 25-45 years in good health and CMV-seropositive. CDR3s include the opening cysteine and the closing phenylalanine or tryptophan. The order of the fields is V gene, clone size, J gene, D gene, CDR3 protein, CDR3 DNA. D genes are given only for firm matches. A row's size may be missing; if present it is once, few, many or a size class.

TRBV4-2	.	TRBJ2-3	.	CASSREAGPTDTQYF	TGTGCCAGCAGCCGAGAAGCGGGCCCTACAGATACGCAGTATTTT
TRBV19	.	TRBJ1-6	TRBD1	CASSNPDRGGWSPLHF	TGTGCCAGTAGTAACCCGGACAGGGGAGGTTGGTCACCCCTCCACTTT
TRBV5-1	.	TRBJ1-3	TRBD1	CASSRGQSGNTIYF	TGCGCCAGCAGCCGGGGACAGAGTGGAAACACCATATATTTT
TRBV27	.	TRBJ2-1	TRBD2	CASREEGTSDYNEQFF	TGTGCCAGCAGGGAGGAAGGGACTAGCGACTACAATGAGCAGTTCTTC
TRBV29-1	once	TRBJ2-1	TRBD1	CSVLPRDREDEQFF	TGCAGCGTCTTACCCCGGGACAGGGAGGATGAGCAGTTCTTC
TRBV25-1	.	TRBJ2-7	.	CASSESGVGSYEQYF	TGTGCCAGCAGTGAATCAGGGGTGGGTTCCTACGAGCAGTACTTC
TRBV10-3	.	TRBJ1-1	.	CAISERDLNTEAFF	TGTGCCATCAGTGAGCGGGATTTGAACACTGAAGCTTTCTTT
TRBV4-1	few	TRBJ1-3	.	CASSQEGRDHPFGNTIYF	TGCGCCAGCAGCCAAGAGGGCAGGGATCATCCCTTTGGAAACACCATATATTTT
TRBV11-2	.	TRBJ2-5	TRBD1	CASSLRKGTGSGETQYF	TGTGCCAGCAGCCTCCGGAAAGGGACAGGGTCCGGGGAGACCCAGTACTTC
TRBV7-2	once	TRBJ2-7	.	CASSIRPGTRNEQYF	TGTGCCAGCAGCATACGTCCCGGGACAAGGAACGAGCAGTACTTC
TRBV5-4	.	TRBJ1-4	.	CASSLDRGEKLFF	TGTGCCAGCAGCTTGGATAGGGGTGAAAAACTGTTTTTT
TRBV5-1	few	TRBJ1-1	.	CASSLGGREVAFF	TGCGCCAGCAGCTTGGGTGGCAGGGAGGTAGCTTTCTTT
TRBV9	.	TRBJ2-3	TRBD2	CASSVGTSGRSDTQYF	TGTGCCAGCAGCGTAGGGACTAGCGGGAGATCTGATACGCAGTATTTT
TRBV7-2	.	TRBJ2-3	.	CASSPRRDTQYF	TGTGCCAGCAGCCCCCGCAGGGATACGCAGTATTTT
TRBV5-1	.	TRBJ1-4	.	CASSLPGGTNEKLFF	TGCGCCAGCAGCTTACCCGGAGGAACTAATGAAAAACTGTTTTTT
TRBV27	.	TRBJ1-3	TRBD1	CASSVTGVGNTIYF	TGTGCCAGCAGTGTAACAGGGGTTGGAAACACCATATATTTT
TRBV5-1	.	TRBJ2-7	.	CASSLVQGMNEQYF	TGCGCCAGCAGCTTGGTACAGGGTATGAACGAGCAGTACTTC
TRBV6-5	.	TRBJ1-2	TRBD1	CASSDGQGLRGYTF	TGTGCCAGCAGTGACGGACAGGGTTTACGTGGCTACACCTTC
TRBV7-2	.	TRBJ2-2	.	CASSLALLNTGELFF	TGTGCCAGCAGCTTAGCGCTATTGAACACCGGGGAGCTGTTTTTT
TRBV10-3	.	TRBJ2-7	TRBD1	CAISEGTDQYEQYF	TGTGCCATCAGTGAAGGGACAGACCAGTACGAGCAGTACTTC
TRBV5-4	.	TRBJ2-7	TRBD2	CASSAPSGLSYEQYF	TGTGCCAGCAGCGCGCCTAGCGGTCTCTCCTACGAGCAGTACTTC
TRBV19	.	TRBJ1-6	.	CASSKDSRVYNSPLHF	TGTGCCAGTAGTAAAGACTCCCGGGTCTATAATTCACCCCTCCACTTT
TRBV9	.	TRBJ1-2	TRBD1	CASSDAWDRDSGYTF	TGTGCCAGCAGCGACGCCTGGGACAGGGACTCCGGCTACACCTTC
TRBV28	once	TRBJ1-2	.	CASSLGGDYGYTF	TGTGCCAGCAGCCTAGGGGGGGACTATGGCTACACCTTC
TRBV5-1	.	TRBJ1-1	TRBD1	CASSPNRGGTEAFF	TGCGCCAGCAGCCCTAACAGGGGCGGGACTGAAGCTTTCTTT
TRBV28	.	TRBJ2-3	.	CASFNGFTDTQYF	TGTGCCAGCTTTAACGGGTTCACAGATACGCAGTATTTT
TRBV29-1	.	TRBJ2-3	TRBD2	CSALRLAGDTQYF	TGCAGCGCCTTACGACTAGCGGGAGATACGCAGTATTTT
TRBV6-5	.	TRBJ2-5	TRBD1	CASSPPGQGQETQYF	TGTGCCAGCAGCCCACCGGGACAGGGGCAAGAGACCCAGTACTTC
TRBV10-3	few	TRBJ1-1	TRBD1	CAISDPAWTGSTEAFF	TGTGCCATCAGTGACCCCGCCTGGACAGGTTCCACTGAAGCTTTCTTT
TRBV7-8	.	TRBJ2-5	TRBD1	CASSLRTGGIQETQYF	TGTGCCAGCAGCTTAAGGACAGGGGGAATCCAAGAGACCCAGTACTTC
TRBV15	few	TRBJ1-1	.	CATSNPSYTEAFF	TGTGCCACCAGCAATCCGTCTTACACTGAAGCTTTCTTT
TRBV28	few	TRBJ1-1	TRBD1	CASSFPQGVKAFF	TGTGCCAGCAGTTTCCCACAGGGGGTTAAAGCTTTCTTT
TRBV11-1	.	TRBJ2-5	.	CASSSRTEGETQYF	TGTGCCAGCAGCTCTAGGACCGAGGGAGAGACCCAGTACTTC
TRBV7-9	.	TRBJ1-2	TRBD1	CASSLGGQGENYGYTF	TGTGCCAGCAGCTTAGGAGGACAGGGGGAGAACTATGGCTACACCTTC
TRBV11-3	.	TRBJ1-1	.	CASSLPRDLGEAFF	TGTGCCAGCAGCCTGCCCAGGGATTTGGGTGAAGCTTTCTTT
TRBV15	.	TRBJ2-1	TRBD2	CATSSRTSGHYNEQFF	TGTGCCACCAGCAGCCGCACTAGCGGCCACTACAATGAGCAGTTCTTC
TRBV6-9	once	TRBJ1-1	.	CASSPGWVYAEAFF	TGTGCCAGCAGTCCCGGGTGGGTATACGCTGAAGCTTTCTTT
TRBV27	.	TRBJ1-1	TRBD1	CASSSLTARGLKAFF	TGTGCCAGCAGTTCATTGACAGCCAGGGGGTTGAAAGCTTTCTTT
TRBV29-1	.	TRBJ1-1	.	CSVLPSRTNTEAFF	TGCAGCGTTCTTCCTAGTCGGACAAACACTGAAGCTTTCTTT
TRBV7-9	few	TRBJ2-3	.	CASTQRDSGDTQYF	TGTGCCAGCACCCAGCGAGACTCTGGGGATACGCAGTATTTT
TRBV5-1	.	TRBJ1-4	.	CASTPGTLGEKLFF	TGCGCCAGCACCCCGGGTACGTTAGGAGAAAAACTGTTTTTT
TRBV7-2	.	TRBJ1-1	.	CASSFQGQGNTEAFF	TGTGCCAGCAGCTTTCAGGGCCAAGGGAACACTGAAGCTTTCTTT